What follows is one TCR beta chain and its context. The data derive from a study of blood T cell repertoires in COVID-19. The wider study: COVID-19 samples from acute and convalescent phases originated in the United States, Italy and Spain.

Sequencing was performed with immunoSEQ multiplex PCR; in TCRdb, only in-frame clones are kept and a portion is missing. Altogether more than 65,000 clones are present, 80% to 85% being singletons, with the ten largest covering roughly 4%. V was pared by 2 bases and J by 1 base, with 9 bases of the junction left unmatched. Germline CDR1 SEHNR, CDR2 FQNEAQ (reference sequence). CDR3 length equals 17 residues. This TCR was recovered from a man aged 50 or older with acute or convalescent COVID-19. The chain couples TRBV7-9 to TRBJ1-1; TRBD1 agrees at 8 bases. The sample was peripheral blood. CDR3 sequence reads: CASSLNPGQGGNTEAFF. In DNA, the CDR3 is TGTGCCAGCAGCTTAAACCCCGGACAGGGCGGGAACACTGAAGCTTTCTTT.